This T cell receptor beta chain comes out of a study of blood T cell repertoires in COVID-19. Background on the study: Whether acute or convalescent, the COVID-19 samples came from the United States, Italy and Spain.

Germline-derived CDR1 and CDR2 are GTSNPN and SVGIG (reference sequence). The germline V and J ends were trimmed by 8 bases and 4 bases, with 11 bases remaining between them. The CDR3 contains 11 residues. Authors' data handling: Reference gene primer amplification gave nucleated cell count estimates. This table comes from immunoSEQ multiplex PCR, and its TCRdb copy is limited to in-frame clones, with some not included. The DNA was the basis for D and trimming; V, J and clone size are from that table. Among some 210,000 clones listed, 89% were seen once. Sequencing used peripheral blood. The V gene is TRBV30, the J gene TRBJ1-2; unclear D gene. The TCR comes from a woman between 35 and 50 years old with acute or convalescent COVID-19. CDR3 DNA sequence: TGTGCCGGTGAGAGTACCTATGGCTACACCTTC. It is translated as CAGESTYGYTF. The full variable domain, its missing parts supplied by reference TRBV30 and TRBJ1-2, is SQTIHQWPATLVQPVGSPLSLECTVEGTSNPNLYWYRQAAGRGLQLLFYSVGIGQISSEVPQNLSASRPQDRQFILSSKKLLLSDSGFYLCAGESTYGYTFGSGTRLTVV.